This T cell receptor beta chain was profiled in a study of regulatory T cells in long-lasting Graves disease. Findings and limits, study-wide: Persistent patients had more shared public clonotypes (fewer than 3,000) than new patients (around 950).

The TCR beta library used iRepertoire HTBI primers with Arm-PCR amplification of CDR3. TCRdb re-analysed the multiplex PCR reads in MiXCR, keeping a single row per CDR3 protein. The table includes 400,000 to 600,000 distinct CDR3 sequences, roughly 21% detected once. J gave up 4 bases and V 6 bases, and 10 bases lay outside the gene matches. CDR3 length: 15 amino acids. Germline V gene data show CDR1 as MDHEN and CDR2 as SYDVKM. This clonotype was recorded at least ten times. Antigen unknown. Time point defined: persistent/refractory GD, antithyroid drugs over 5 years with positive TRAb. Generation of the TCR library employed RNA extracted from PBMCs. It was an endocrinology department in Xi'an, China, that provided the patients. A volume of 8.5 to 10 milliliters of peripheral blood was collected in EDTA tubes.

The J gene is TRBJ2-7, the V gene TRBV28; TRBD1 matches at 9 bases. The sequence was collected from a female donor with Graves disease. The sequencing used peripheral blood mononuclear cells (PBMCs), collected when the disease was refractory, from a patient treated with antithyroid drugs. This chain's CDR3 is CASRPPGQGLYEQYF. CDR3 nucleotide sequence: TGTGCCAGCAGACCACCGGGACAGGGACTTTACGAGCAGTACTTC.